These 27 T cell receptor beta chains were all obtained from the same sample, sequenced in a study of T cell changes during pregnancy in multiple sclerosis. TCRdb's table, derived via immunoSEQ multiplex PCR, lists solely in-frame clones and lacks some. The sample yields approximately 71,000 clones, about 92% seen once. Sequences were derived from peripheral blood, sampled in the third trimester of pregnancy. These receptors were collected from a female donor with multiple sclerosis, enrolled in a pregnancy study.

The chain uses TRBV2 and TRBJ2-1; 9 bases line up with TRBD2. With 6 bases clipped from V and 4 bases from J, the junction kept 1 base outside the gene matches. The CDR3 is 13 amino acids. Germline CDR1 reads SNHLY; CDR2 reads FYNNEI. The CDR3 DNA is TGTGCCAGCAGGACTAGCGGTTACAATGAGCAGTTCTTC. This gives the protein CASRTSGYNEQFF.

The J gene is TRBJ1-4, the V gene TRBV5-4; 8 positions agree with TRBD1. Germline values: CDR1 SGHNT, CDR2 YYREEE (reference sequence). The CDR3 totals 14 residues. The junction had 7 bases not matched to a gene; V was cut back by 4 bases and J by 8 bases. The CDR3 sequence: CASSQTGGGEKLFF. In DNA, the CDR3 is TGTGCCAGCAGCCAAACAGGGGGTGGCGAAAAACTGTTTTTT. The full variable domain, rest sourced from reference TRBV5-4 and TRBJ1-4, is ETGVTQSPTHLIKTRGQQVTLRCSSQSGHNTVSWYQQALGQGPQFIFQYYREEENGRGNFPPRFSGLQFPNYSSELNVNALELDDSALYLCASSQTGGGEKLFFGSGTQLSVL.

About this clone itself: Compared with germline, one end of the junction differs, possibly owing to a read error. The CDR3: CASSRGASAQGTQYF. Written as DNA, the CDR3 is TGTGCCAGCAGCCGAGGAGCCTCCGCGCAAGGGACCCAGTACTTC. The chain combines TRBV14 with TRBJ2-5; D not certain. The CDR3 length is 15 residues. The germline gives CDR1 SGHDN, CDR2 FVKESK.

The rearrangement joins TRBV6-1 to TRBJ1-1; TRBD1 matches 7 bases. This CDR3 spans 12 amino acids. Losses at the gene ends were 5 bases for V and 12 bases for J; bases not matched to a gene: 9. Germline assignment: CDR1 MNHNS and CDR2 SASEGT. The CDR3 here is CASSWTGFDPFF. The CDR3 nucleotides read TGTGCCAGCAGTTGGACAGGTTTCGATCCTTTCTTT.

The V gene is TRBV18, the J gene TRBJ2-1; TRBD2 agrees at 8 bases. The germline V gene has CDR1 KGHSH and CDR2 LQKENI. This CDR3 region has 15 residues. V gave up 2 bases and J gave up 4 bases; unmatched junction bases: 4. The CDR3 sequence is CASSPSGSSYNEQFF. Written as DNA, the CDR3 is TGTGCCAGCTCACCAAGCGGGAGCTCATACAATGAGCAGTTCTTC.

This chain joins TRBV6-1 and TRBJ2-7; 11 positions agree with TRBD2. V lost 2 bases to trimming and J lost 3 bases; unmatched junction nucleotides: 6. This CDR3 has 16 residues. Germline-derived CDR1 and CDR2 are MNHNS and SASEGT. CDR3 region: CASSEITSGGYYEQYF. As DNA, the CDR3 is TGTGCCAGCAGTGAAATCACTAGCGGGGGCTACTACGAGCAGTACTTC.

V and J are TRBV7-9 and TRBJ2-7; D not certain. The CDR3 is 13 amino acids. V lost 1 base to trimming and J lost 5 bases, with 9 bases between them. Germline CDR1 SEHNR, CDR2 FQNEAQ (reference sequence). The CDR3 is CASSLGEMNEQYF. In DNA form, the CDR3 reads TGTGCCAGCAGCTTAGGTGAGATGAACGAGCAGTACTTC.

This chain connects TRBV2 to TRBJ2-7; 8 positions match TRBD2. Germline CDR1 reads SNHLY; CDR2 reads FYNNEI. With 6 bases clipped from V and 2 bases from J, the junction kept 6 bases outside the gene matches. The CDR3 length is 14 residues. CDR3 sequence reads: CASRPSGLTYEQYF. CDR3 in DNA: TGTGCCAGCAGGCCTAGCGGGCTGACCTACGAGCAGTACTTC.

The chain uses TRBV2 and TRBJ2-1; D is unclear. Germline CDR1 SNHLY, CDR2 FYNNEI. The V end was cut by 6 bases, the J end by 4 bases, with 16 bases between. The CDR3 spans 15 residues. The CDR3 nucleotides read TGTGCCAGCAGACTGAACCCCCTCGATTACAATGAGCAGTTCTTC. It yields the protein CASRLNPLDYNEQFF.

The chain is built from TRBV19 and TRBJ2-7; 8 bases are shared with TRBD1. CDR3 size: 14 residues. The germline CDR1 and CDR2 sequences are LNHDA and SQIVND (reference sequence). Trimming removed 4 bases from V and 6 bases from J; junction bases left unmatched: 8. This CDR3 is CASSTPGRGREQYF. In nucleotides, the CDR3 is TGTGCCAGTAGTACCCCGGGCAGGGGGCGCGAGCAGTACTTC. The whole variable domain, remainder taken from reference TRBV19 and TRBJ2-7, is DGGITQSPKYLFRKEGQNVTLSCEQNLNHDAMYWYRQDPGQGLRLIYYSQIVNDFQKGDIAEGYSVSREKKESFPLTVTSAQKNPTAFYLCASSTPGRGREQYFGPGTRLTVT.

The CDR3 coding sequence is TGTGCCAGCAGCCTGACAGGGGCTTTTTACGAGCAGTACTTC. This codes for CASSLTGAFYEQYF. V and J are TRBV27 and TRBJ2-5; TRBD1 matches at 8 bases. TRBJ2-7 explains the end of the DNA better; the J call may be wrong. The CDR3 has 14 residues. The germline V gene has CDR1 MNHEY and CDR2 SMNVEV (reference sequence).

V is TRBV30 and J is TRBJ2-3; D perhaps matches TRBD1 (8 bases). Deletions cut 1 base from V and 6 bases from J, with 14 bases between. The CDR3 runs to 14 residues. Germline V gives CDR1 GTSNPN, CDR2 SVGIG (reference sequence). CDR3 in amino acids: CAWSAGGGSDTQYF. The CDR3 coding sequence is TGTGCCTGGAGTGCAGGGGGCGGGAGTGATACGCAGTATTTT.

This clone was seen a single time. V and J are TRBV4-2 and TRBJ2-3, with 13 positions matching TRBD2. The CDR3 totals 18 residues. Germline lookup yields CDR1 LGHNA and CDR2 YNFKEQ. Trimming took 0 bases from V and 7 from J; bases not matched to a gene: 10. CDR3 in DNA: TGTGCCAGCAGCCAAGATGTGTCCGGGACTAGCGGGAAGCATACGCAGTATTTT. This codes for CASSQDVSGTSGKHTQYF.

This clone was observed a single time. The rearrangement joins TRBV11-2 to TRBJ1-3, with D perhaps matching TRBD1 (6 bases). Germline CDR1 and CDR2: SGHAT and FQNNGV. V lost 4 bases and J 4 bases, leaving 11 bases between the germline ends. The CDR3 has 14 residues. The CDR3: CASSSAGGGNTIYF. The DNA of the CDR3 is TGTGCCAGCAGCTCTGCGGGGGGCGGAAACACCATATATTTT.

This clone was picked up one time. The chain has TRBV10-1 and TRBJ2-1, with D possibly being TRBD1 (5 bases). CDR1 WNHNN and CDR2 SYGVQD come from the germline V gene (reference sequence). The CDR3 covers 15 residues. V was clipped by 3 bases and J by 2 bases, with 11 bases between them. CDR3 sequence reads: CASSEGAGPYNEQFF. The CDR3 DNA follows: TGCGCCAGCAGTGAAGGGGCAGGGCCCTACAATGAGCAGTTCTTC.

The chain joins TRBV7-9 to TRBJ2-7, with 7 bases lining up with TRBD1. The CDR3 totals 13 residues. Trimming took 2 bases from V and 5 from J; bases not matched to a gene: 3. Looked up from germline, CDR1 is SEHNR and CDR2 is FQNEAQ (reference sequence). CDR3 region: CASSLQGQDEQYF. The DNA for the CDR3 is TGTGCCAGCAGCTTACAAGGACAGGACGAGCAGTACTTC.

V and J are TRBV28 and TRBJ1-1; weak D call: TRBD1 (5 bases). Germline V CDR1 and CDR2: MDHEN, SYDVKM. V was cut by 5 bases and J by 5 bases, with 21 bases left in between. This CDR3 has 16 amino acids. DNA of the CDR3: TGTGCCAGCAGTCCCCCCTCCGGGGGGGGGAGAACTGAAGCTTTCTTT. The encoded protein is CASSPPSGGGRTEAFF.

This chain links TRBV6-6 with TRBJ1-2, with D perhaps matching TRBD1 (6 bases). The V end lost 2 bases, the J end lost 7 bases, and 11 bases lay between the germline ends. This CDR3 has 13 amino acids. Germline lookup yields CDR1 MNHNY and CDR2 SVGAGI (reference sequence). CDR3 sequence (DNA): TGTGCCAGCAGTTACGACAGGAACAGTGGCTACACCTTC. Its protein product is CASSYDRNSGYTF.

The V call is TRBV27, the J call TRBJ1-2, with 11 bases that match TRBD1. Germline trimming cut 4 bases from V and 7 bases from J; bases unmatched to any gene: 5. Germline-derived CDR1 and CDR2 are MNHEY and SMNVEV (reference sequence). The CDR3 has 14 residues. CDR3 sequence (DNA): TGTGCCAGCAGTTCAGGGACAGGGGGTCGTGGCTACACCTTC. This gives the protein CASSSGTGGRGYTF.

The chain carries TRBV10-1 and TRBJ1-1, with D tentatively TRBD1 (6 bases). Trimming left V 6 bases short and J 3 bases short, with 11 bases between. The CDR3 runs to 13 residues. CDR1 and CDR2 from the germline V gene are WNHNN and SYGVQD (reference sequence). This CDR3 is CASSETGHTEAFF. DNA of the CDR3: TGCGCCAGCAGCGAGACAGGTCACACTGAAGCTTTCTTT.

The CDR3 nucleotides are TGTGCCAGCAGCTTCGGCCCCAGGGGGCTAATAGAGCAGTACTTC. Protein sequence: CASSFGPRGLIEQYF. The rearrangement joins TRBV13 to TRBJ2-7; 8 nucleotides match TRBD1. Germline V lookup: CDR1 PRHDT, CDR2 FYEKMQ (reference sequence). The CDR3 loop spans 15 amino acids. The V gene end was trimmed by 3 bases and the J gene end by 7 bases; junction bases not matched to a gene: 11.

The chain employs TRBV7-2 and TRBJ1-5; D unresolved. Trimming removed 6 bases at V and 3 bases at J, with 21 bases between. CDR3 length: 17 amino acids. The germline gives CDR1 SGHTA, CDR2 FQGNSA. The CDR3 region has the DNA TGTGCCAGCAGTTTCGCCCCCAGCGGGTTACTCAATCAGCCCCAGCATTTT. Its translation is CASSFAPSGLLNQPQHF. The complete variable domain, with remaining parts taken from reference TRBV7-2 and TRBJ1-5, reads GAGVSQSPSNKVTEKGKDVELRCDPISGHTALYWYRQSLGQGLEFLIYFQGNSAPDKSGLPSDRFSAERTGGSVSTLTIQRTQQEDSAVYLCASSFAPSGLLNQPQHFGDGTRLSIL.

The V call is TRBV7-2, the J call TRBJ2-3; TRBD2 agrees at 10 bases. CDR1 SGHTA and CDR2 FQGNSA come from the germline V gene. V gave up 0 bases and J gave up 2 bases; unmatched junction bases: 8. The CDR3 extends over 18 amino acids. The CDR3 coding sequence is TGTGCCAGCAGCTTAGCGCGTAGCGGGGGGCTACTCACAGATACGCAGTATTTT. Protein product: CASSLARSGGLLTDTQYF.

The chain combines TRBV5-4 with TRBJ2-7; possible D gene TRBD1, 6 bases. Between the trimmed V and J ends, which lost 5 bases and 0 bases, there was a span of 12 bases. The CDR3 sequence is 14 residues long. The germline CDR1 and CDR2 sequences are SGHNT and YYREEE (reference sequence). CDR3 region: CASSHTGNSYEQYF. For the CDR3, the DNA is TGTGCCAGCAGTCACACAGGGAACTCCTACGAGCAGTACTTC.

This rearrangement joins TRBV5-4 to TRBJ2-7; 11 bases match TRBD2. Germline lookup yields CDR1 SGHNT and CDR2 YYREEE (reference sequence). After removal of 4 bases from V and 4 bases from J, the junction contained 4 bases not matched to a gene. The CDR3 is 14 residues long. CDR3 coding DNA: TGTGCCAGCAGCCCCGGGACTAGCGGATACGAGCAGTACTTC. It yields the protein CASSPGTSGYEQYF.

The rearrangement links TRBV6-4 to TRBJ2-1, with D perhaps matching TRBD2 (5 bases). The germline gives CDR1 MRHNA, CDR2 SNTAGT. The ends were cut back, 6 bases at V and 3 bases at J, with 6 bases in the middle. The CDR3 runs to 12 residues. CDR3 DNA: TGTGCCAGCAGCCGGGACTACAATGAGCAGTTCTTC. It codes for CASSRDYNEQFF.

The chain combines TRBV5-1 with TRBJ2-7, with 8 bases aligning to TRBD1. CDR1 and CDR2 from the germline V gene are SGHRS and YFSETQ. The CDR3 extends over 14 amino acids. The J segment lost 3 bases and the V segment lost 0 bases, leaving 2 bases of the junction unmatched. This CDR3 reads CASSLAQGVYEQYF. The CDR3 bases are TGCGCCAGCAGCTTGGCACAGGGGGTCTACGAGCAGTACTTC.